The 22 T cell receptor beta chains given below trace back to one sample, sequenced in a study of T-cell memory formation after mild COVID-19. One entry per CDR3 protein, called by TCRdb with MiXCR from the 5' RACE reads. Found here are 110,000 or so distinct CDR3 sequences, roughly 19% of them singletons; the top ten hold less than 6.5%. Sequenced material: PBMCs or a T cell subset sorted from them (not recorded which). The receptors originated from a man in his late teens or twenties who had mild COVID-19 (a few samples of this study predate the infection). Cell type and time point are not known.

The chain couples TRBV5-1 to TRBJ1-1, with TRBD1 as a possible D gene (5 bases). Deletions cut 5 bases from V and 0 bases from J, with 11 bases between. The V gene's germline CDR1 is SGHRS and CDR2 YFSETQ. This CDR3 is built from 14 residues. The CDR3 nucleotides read TGCGCCAGCAGAGGACGGGACCTGAACACTGAAGCTTTCTTT. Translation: CASRGRDLNTEAFF.

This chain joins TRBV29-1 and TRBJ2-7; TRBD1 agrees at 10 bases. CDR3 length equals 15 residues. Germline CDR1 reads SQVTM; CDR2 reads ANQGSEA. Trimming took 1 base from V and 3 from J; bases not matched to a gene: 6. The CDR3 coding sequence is TGCAGCGTTGAAGGTGGGACAGGGGCGTTCTACGAGCAGTACTTC. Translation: CSVEGGTGAFYEQYF.

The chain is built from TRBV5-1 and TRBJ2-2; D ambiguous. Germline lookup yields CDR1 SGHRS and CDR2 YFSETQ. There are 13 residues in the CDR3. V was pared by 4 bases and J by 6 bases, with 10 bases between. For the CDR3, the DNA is TGCGCCAGCAGCATCCAGACACCCGGGGAGCTGTTTTTT. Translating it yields CASSIQTPGELFF.

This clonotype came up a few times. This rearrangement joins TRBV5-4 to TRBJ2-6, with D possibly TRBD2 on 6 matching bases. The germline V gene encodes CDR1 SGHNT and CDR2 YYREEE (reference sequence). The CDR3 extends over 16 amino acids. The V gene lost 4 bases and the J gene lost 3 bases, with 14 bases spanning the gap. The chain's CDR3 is CASSPGGGFGANVLTF. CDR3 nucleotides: TGTGCCAGCAGCCCCGGGGGTGGCTTTGGGGCCAACGTCCTGACTTTC.

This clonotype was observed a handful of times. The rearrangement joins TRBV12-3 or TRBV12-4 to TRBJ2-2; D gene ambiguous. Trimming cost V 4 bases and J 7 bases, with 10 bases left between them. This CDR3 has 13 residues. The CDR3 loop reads CASSSSELGELFF. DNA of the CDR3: TGTGCCAGCAGTTCCTCTGAGCTCGGGGAGCTGTTTTTT.

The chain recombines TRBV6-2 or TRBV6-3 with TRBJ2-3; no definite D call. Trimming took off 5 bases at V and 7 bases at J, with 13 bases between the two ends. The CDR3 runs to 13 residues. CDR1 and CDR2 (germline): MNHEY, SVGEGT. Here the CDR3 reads CASSPTRVNTQYF. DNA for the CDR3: TGTGCCAGCAGTCCCACCCGCGTAAATACGCAGTATTTT.

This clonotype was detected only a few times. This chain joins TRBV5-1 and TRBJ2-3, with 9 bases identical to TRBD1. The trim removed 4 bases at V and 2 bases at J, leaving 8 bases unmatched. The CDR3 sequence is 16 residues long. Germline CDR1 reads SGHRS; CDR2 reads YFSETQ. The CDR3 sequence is CASSRTGAANTDTQYF. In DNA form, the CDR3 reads TGCGCCAGCAGCAGGACAGGGGCGGCAAACACAGATACGCAGTATTTT.

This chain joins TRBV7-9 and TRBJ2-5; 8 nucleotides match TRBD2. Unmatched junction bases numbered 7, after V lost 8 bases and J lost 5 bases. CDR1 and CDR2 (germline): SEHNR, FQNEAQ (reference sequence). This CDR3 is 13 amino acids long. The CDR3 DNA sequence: TGTGCCAGCCTGAGCGGGGGAAAGGAGACCCAGTACTTC. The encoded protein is CASLSGGKETQYF.

The CDR3 DNA reads TGTGCCAGCAGCCCGTACAGGGAGGGAAGTGGCTACACCTTC. As protein: CASSPYREGSGYTF. V and J are TRBV6-5 and TRBJ1-2; D is perhaps TRBD1 (6 bases). This CDR3 comprises 14 residues. The V and J ends lost 6 bases and 7 bases respectively, with 18 bases between them. Per the germline V gene, CDR1 is MNHEY and CDR2 is SVGAGI.

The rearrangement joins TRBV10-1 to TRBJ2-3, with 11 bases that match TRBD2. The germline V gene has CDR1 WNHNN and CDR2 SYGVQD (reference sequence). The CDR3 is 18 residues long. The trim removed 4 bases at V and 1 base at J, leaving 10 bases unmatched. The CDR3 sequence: CASSVGLAGGRGTDTQYF. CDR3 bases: TGCGCCAGCAGTGTAGGGCTAGCGGGGGGTCGGGGCACAGATACGCAGTATTTT.

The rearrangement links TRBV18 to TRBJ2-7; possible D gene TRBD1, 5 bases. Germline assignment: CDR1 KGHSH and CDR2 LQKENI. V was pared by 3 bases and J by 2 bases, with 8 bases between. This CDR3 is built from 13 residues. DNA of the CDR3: TGTGCCAGCTCACCCCAGGACACCTACGAGCAGTACTTC. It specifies CASSPQDTYEQYF.

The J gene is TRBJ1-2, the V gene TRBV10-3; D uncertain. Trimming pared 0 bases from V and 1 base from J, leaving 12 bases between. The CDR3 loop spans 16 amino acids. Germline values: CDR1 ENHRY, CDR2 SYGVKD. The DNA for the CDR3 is TGTGCCATCAGTGAGTCGCGGGGTCACCATAACTATGGCTACACCTTC. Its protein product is CAISESRGHHNYGYTF.

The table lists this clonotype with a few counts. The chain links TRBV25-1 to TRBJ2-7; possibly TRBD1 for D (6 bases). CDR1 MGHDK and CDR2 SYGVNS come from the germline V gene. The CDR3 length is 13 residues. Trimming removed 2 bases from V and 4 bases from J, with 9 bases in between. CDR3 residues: CASSEGGWYEQYF. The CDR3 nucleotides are TGTGCCAGCAGTGAAGGGGGCTGGTACGAGCAGTACTTC.

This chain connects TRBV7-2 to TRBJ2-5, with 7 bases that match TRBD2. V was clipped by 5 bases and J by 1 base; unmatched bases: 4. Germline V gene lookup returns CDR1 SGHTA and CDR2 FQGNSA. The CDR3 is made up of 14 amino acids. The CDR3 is CASSPSGSQETQYF. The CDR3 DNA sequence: TGTGCCAGCAGCCCTAGCGGATCCCAAGAGACCCAGTACTTC.

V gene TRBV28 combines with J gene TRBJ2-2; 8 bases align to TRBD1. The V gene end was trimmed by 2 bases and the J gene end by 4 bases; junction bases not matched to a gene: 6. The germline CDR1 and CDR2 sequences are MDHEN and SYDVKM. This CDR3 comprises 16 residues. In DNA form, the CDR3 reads TGTGCCAGCAGTTTAGACAGGGGAAAGTTCACCGGGGAGCTGTTTTTT. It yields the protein CASSLDRGKFTGELFF.

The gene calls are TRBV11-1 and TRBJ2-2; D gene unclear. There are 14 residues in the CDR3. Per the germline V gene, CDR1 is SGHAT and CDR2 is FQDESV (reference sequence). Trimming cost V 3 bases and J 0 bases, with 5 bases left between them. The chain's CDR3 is CASSLRANTGELFF. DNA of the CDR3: TGTGCCAGCAGCTTGAGAGCGAACACCGGGGAGCTGTTTTTT.

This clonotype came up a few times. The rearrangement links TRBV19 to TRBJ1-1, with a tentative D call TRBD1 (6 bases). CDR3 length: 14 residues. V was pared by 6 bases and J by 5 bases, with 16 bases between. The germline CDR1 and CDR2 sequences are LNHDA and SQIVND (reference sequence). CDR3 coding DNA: TGTGCCAGTAGCCCGACAGGTGGTCGGACTGAAGCTTTCTTT. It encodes CASSPTGGRTEAFF.

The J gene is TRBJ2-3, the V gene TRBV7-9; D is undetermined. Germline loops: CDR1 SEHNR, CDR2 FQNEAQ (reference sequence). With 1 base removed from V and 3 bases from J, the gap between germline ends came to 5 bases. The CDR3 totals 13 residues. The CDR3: CASSLEWTDTQYF. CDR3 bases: TGTGCCAGCAGCTTAGAGTGGACAGATACGCAGTATTTT. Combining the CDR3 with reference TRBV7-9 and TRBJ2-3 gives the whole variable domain DTGVSQNPRHKITKRGQNVTFRCDPISEHNRLYWYRQTLGQGPEFLTYFQNEAQLEKSRLLSDRFSAERPKGSFSTLEIQRTEQGDSAMYLCASSLEWTDTQYFGPGTRLTVL.

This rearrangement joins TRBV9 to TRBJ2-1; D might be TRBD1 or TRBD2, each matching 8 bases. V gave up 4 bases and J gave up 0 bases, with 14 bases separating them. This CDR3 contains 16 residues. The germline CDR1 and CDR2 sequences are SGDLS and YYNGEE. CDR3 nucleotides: TGTGCCAGCAGCACAGGGGGGACTAGCTCCTACAATGAGCAGTTCTTC. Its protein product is CASSTGGTSSYNEQFF. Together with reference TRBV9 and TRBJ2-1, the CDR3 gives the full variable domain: DSGVTQTPKHLITATGQRVTLRCSPRSGDLSVYWYQQSLDQGLQFLIQYYNGEERAKGNILERFSAQQFPDLHSELNLSSLELGDSALYFCASSTGGTSSYNEQFFGPGTRLTVL.

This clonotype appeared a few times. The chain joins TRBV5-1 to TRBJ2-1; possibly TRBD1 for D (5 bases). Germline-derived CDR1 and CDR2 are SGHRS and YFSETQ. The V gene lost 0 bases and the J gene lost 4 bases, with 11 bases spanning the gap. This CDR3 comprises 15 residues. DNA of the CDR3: TGCGCCAGCAGCTTGGTATCAGGGCTTTACAATGAGCAGTTCTTC. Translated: CASSLVSGLYNEQFF.

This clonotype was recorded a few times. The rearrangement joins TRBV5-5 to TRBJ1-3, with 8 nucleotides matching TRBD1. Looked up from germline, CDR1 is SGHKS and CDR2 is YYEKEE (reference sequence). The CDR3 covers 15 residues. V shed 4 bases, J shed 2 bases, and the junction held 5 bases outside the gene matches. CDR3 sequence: CASSVQGGPGNTIYF. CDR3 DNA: TGTGCCAGCAGCGTACAGGGGGGTCCTGGAAACACCATATATTTT.

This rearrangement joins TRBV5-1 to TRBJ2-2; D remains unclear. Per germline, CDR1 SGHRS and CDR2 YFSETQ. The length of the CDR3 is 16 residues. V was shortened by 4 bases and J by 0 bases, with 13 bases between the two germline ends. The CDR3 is CASSRLVPANTGELFF. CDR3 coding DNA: TGCGCCAGCAGCCGTTTAGTCCCCGCGAACACCGGGGAGCTGTTTTTT.